Listed below are T cell receptor beta chains from one sample, sequenced in a study of blood T cells in healthy people across ages. TCRdb recomputed calls from the 5' RACE reads with MiXCR, one row per CDR3 protein. The sample lists hundreds of thousands of distinct CDR3 sequences, around half occurring once. The sequencing sample was made of blood. Every receptor here comes from a woman in her fifties or sixties in good health. Each CDR3 is given with its conserved first and last residue. The order of the fields is D gene, clone size, CDR3 length, V gene, J gene, CDR3 protein, CDR3 DNA. A D gene is named only where the DNA matches it firmly. Some rows mark clone size as missing; the rest say once, few, many or name a class of expanded clone.

D: NA
size: NA
length: 13
V: TRBV20-1
J: TRBJ2-5
CDR3: CSASDRLQETQYF
DNA: TGCAGTGCTTCCGACAGGTTACAAGAGACCCAGTACTTC

D: TRBD2
size: NA
length: 17
V: TRBV5-1
J: TRBJ2-7
CDR3: CASSLRPLSGSSYEQYF
DNA: TGCGCCAGCAGCTTGCGACCCCTAAGCGGGAGCTCCTACGAGCAGTACTTC

D: NA
size: few
length: 17
V: TRBV5-1
J: TRBJ1-2
CDR3: CASSSDARVNTNYGYTF
DNA: TGCGCCAGCAGCTCTGATGCAAGGGTAAACACTAACTATGGCTACACCTTC

D: TRBD1
size: NA
length: 15
V: TRBV16
J: TRBJ1-6
CDR3: CASSQSPGQNSPLHF
DNA: TGTGCCAGCAGCCAATCCCCGGGACAGAATTCACCCCTCCACTTT

D: NA
size: NA
length: 17
V: TRBV4-2
J: TRBJ2-5
CDR3: CASSNRGRAGGGETQYF
DNA: TGTGCCAGCAGCAATCGTGGAAGGGCCGGTGGGGGGGAGACCCAGTACTTC

D: NA
size: NA
length: 16
V: TRBV27
J: TRBJ1-6
CDR3: CASSNGKGLGVSPLHF
DNA: TGTGCCAGCAGTAATGGAAAGGGACTAGGGGTTTCACCCCTCCACTTT

D: TRBD2
size: NA
length: 15
V: TRBV5-1
J: TRBJ2-1
CDR3: CASSTQAGANNERFF
DNA: TGCGCCAGCAGCACTCAAGCGGGAGCCAACAATGAGCGGTTCTTC

D: TRBD2
size: once
length: 15
V: TRBV20-1
J: TRBJ2-5
CDR3: CSAGRGGSLQETQYF
DNA: TGCAGTGCAGGTCGCGGGGGGAGTCTCCAAGAGACCCAGTACTTC

D: TRBD2
size: NA
length: 15
V: TRBV7-7
J: TRBJ2-5
CDR3: CASSLRLAEQETQYF
DNA: TGTGCCAGCAGCTTACGCCTAGCGGAACAAGAGACCCAGTACTTC

D: TRBD1
size: once
length: 15
V: TRBV6-6
J: TRBJ1-2
CDR3: CASSYAPGQGLGYTF
DNA: TGTGCCAGCAGTTACGCTCCGGGACAGGGGCTTGGCTACACCTTC

D: NA
size: NA
length: 14
V: TRBV12-3/TRBV12-4
J: TRBJ2-1
CDR3: CASSLPREHNEQFF
DNA: TGTGCCAGCAGTTTACCAAGGGAACACAATGAGCAGTTCTTC

D: NA
size: NA
length: 15
V: TRBV20-1
J: TRBJ2-1
CDR3: CSARAVGVGGNEQFF
DNA: TGCAGTGCTAGAGCTGTGGGGGTGGGGGGCAATGAGCAGTTCTTC

D: NA
size: NA
length: 15
V: TRBV2
J: TRBJ1-6
CDR3: CASSDMTGGNSPLHF
DNA: TGTGCCAGCAGTGACATGACAGGCGGTAATTCACCCCTCCACTTT

D: NA
size: NA
length: 14
V: TRBV13
J: TRBJ2-1
CDR3: CASSLIRDPGEQFF
DNA: TGTGCCAGCAGCTTGATTAGGGACCCAGGGGAGCAGTTCTTC

D: NA
size: few
length: 13
V: TRBV2
J: TRBJ2-7
CDR3: CASSPGTNYEQYF
DNA: TGTGCCAGCAGTCCGGGGACAAACTACGAGCAGTACTTC

D: NA
size: NA
length: 12
V: TRBV20-1
J: TRBJ2-5
CDR3: CSAPTDQETQYF
DNA: TGCAGTGCTCCGACAGACCAAGAGACCCAGTACTTC

D: TRBD2
size: NA
length: 20
V: TRBV28
J: TRBJ2-3
CDR3: CASRSPILKAGDSSTDTQYF
DNA: TGTGCCAGCAGATCTCCCATCCTAAAGGCGGGAGATTCAAGCACAGATACGCAGTATTTT

D: NA
size: NA
length: 14
V: TRBV7-2
J: TRBJ1-1
CDR3: CAGSLYGEGLEAFF
DNA: TGTGCCGGCAGCTTATACGGGGAGGGACTTGAAGCTTTCTTT

D: TRBD2
size: NA
length: 15
V: TRBV28
J: TRBJ2-1
CDR3: CASSLAGGEINEQFF
DNA: TGTGCCAGCAGTTTAGCGGGGGGGGAGATCAATGAGCAGTTCTTC

D: TRBD2
size: NA
length: 14
V: TRBV20-1
J: TRBJ2-5
CDR3: CSASRASGMETQYF
DNA: TGCAGTGCTTCCCGTGCTAGCGGGATGGAGACCCAGTACTTC

D: NA
size: few
length: 15
V: TRBV7-8
J: TRBJ2-5
CDR3: CASSPVVGGNEKQYF
DNA: TGTGCCAGCAGTCCCGTGGTGGGGGGAAACGAAAAGCAGTACTTC

D: TRBD2
size: NA
length: 16
V: TRBV12-3/TRBV12-4
J: TRBJ2-7
CDR3: CASTSGTSGGGDEQYF
DNA: TGTGCCAGCACGTCCGGGACTAGCGGTGGGGGCGATGAGCAGTACTTC

D: NA
size: few
length: 15
V: TRBV4-3
J: TRBJ2-5
CDR3: CASSQEKTGRETQYF
DNA: TGCGCCAGCAGCCAAGAGAAGACGGGACGGGAGACCCAGTACTTC

D: TRBD1
size: NA
length: 13
V: TRBV29-1
J: TRBJ2-1
CDR3: CSAGTGGGNEQFF
DNA: TGCAGCGCTGGGACAGGTGGAGGCAATGAGCAGTTCTTC

D: NA
size: NA
length: 12
V: TRBV7-9
J: TRBJ1-2
CDR3: CASSRDSDGYTF
DNA: TGTGCCAGCAGCCGGGACTCAGATGGCTACACCTTC

D: NA
size: few
length: 17
V: TRBV7-2
J: TRBJ2-6
CDR3: CASSFGNIVSGANVLTF
DNA: TGTGCCAGCAGCTTTGGAAACATAGTCTCTGGGGCCAACGTCCTGACTTTC

D: NA
size: NA
length: 12
V: TRBV10-3
J: TRBJ2-2
CDR3: CAISDGSGELFF
DNA: TGTGCCATCAGTGATGGTTCCGGGGAGCTGTTTTTT